Presented here are 12 T cell receptor beta chains from one specimen sequenced in a study of blood T cell repertoires in COVID-19. The repertoire was sequenced with immunoSEQ multiplex PCR; TCRdb's copy has only in-frame clones and lacks some. The data contain just under 250,000 clones, approximately 86% of them singletons. Sequencing was carried out using peripheral blood. Receptors were obtained from a woman aged 25-40 years who had recovered from COVID-19.

This clone came up once. The rearrangement uses TRBV7-9 and TRBJ1-4; unclear D gene. Germline V gene sequence: CDR1 SEHNR, CDR2 FQNEAQ (reference sequence). The CDR3 spans 14 residues. V was pared by 3 bases and J by 5 bases, with 10 bases between. The CDR3 bases are TGTGCCAGCAGCTTGTTCGCGGAAAATGAAAAACTGTTTTTT. This codes for CASSLFAENEKLFF.

The chain has TRBV7-6 and TRBJ1-1; no clear D gene. The CDR3 spans 17 residues. The V gene's germline CDR1 is SGHVS and CDR2 FNYEAQ. The germline V and J ends were trimmed by 1 base and 1 base, with 16 bases remaining between them. CDR3 protein: CASSLGPTSSQNTEAFF. In DNA form, the CDR3 reads TGTGCCAGCAGCTTAGGCCCAACAAGTTCGCAGAACACTGAAGCTTTCTTT.

The rearrangement joins TRBV10-3 to TRBJ1-2; D is undetermined. The CDR3 totals 16 residues. Trimming removed 10 bases at V and 0 bases at J, with 21 bases between. Germline V gene lookup returns CDR1 ENHRY and CDR2 SYGVKD. The CDR3 region has the DNA TGTGCCACCAGCTGGGCCTTCAGCCCCCCTAACTATGGCTACACCTTC. Encoded protein: CATSWAFSPPNYGYTF.

This sequence joins TRBV27 and TRBJ2-2, with 8 positions matching TRBD2. The CDR3 runs 14 residues. The germline gives CDR1 MNHEY, CDR2 SMNVEV (reference sequence). V lost 3 bases, J lost 6 bases, and 3 bases stayed unmatched. This CDR3 reads CASSFTGGAGELFF. The DNA for the CDR3 is TGTGCCAGCAGTTTCACGGGGGGGGCCGGGGAGCTGTTTTTT.

The V gene is TRBV15, the J gene TRBJ2-5; possible D gene TRBD2, 6 bases. The V gene lost 3 bases and the J gene lost 5 bases, with 16 bases spanning the gap. This CDR3 has 15 amino acids. Looked up from germline, CDR1 is LNHNV and CDR2 is YYDKDF (reference sequence). CDR3 in DNA: TGTGCCACCAGCAGGGAGGGCGAGGGCTGGGAGACCCAGTACTTC. Translation gives CATSREGEGWETQYF. The entire variable domain, with the rest obtained from reference TRBV15 and TRBJ2-5, is as follows: DAMVIQNPRYQVTQFGKPVTLSCSQTLNHNVMYWYQQKSSQAPKLLFHYYDKDFNNEADTPDNFQSRRPNTSFCFLDIRSPGLGDTAMYLCATSREGEGWETQYFGPGTRLLVL.

The chain is built from TRBV6-5 and TRBJ1-5, with 10 nucleotides matching TRBD1. With 2 bases clipped from V and 6 bases from J, the junction kept 4 bases outside the gene matches. CDR1 and CDR2 from the germline V gene are MNHEY and SVGAGI. CDR3 length equals 15 residues. The CDR3 is CASSYRDRGGQPQHF. The CDR3 region has the DNA TGTGCCAGCAGTTACCGGGACAGGGGTGGTCAGCCCCAGCATTTT.

The rearrangement links TRBV10-3 to TRBJ2-2; 9 nucleotides line up with TRBD1. The J segment lost 5 bases and the V segment lost 5 bases, leaving 3 bases of the junction unmatched. Germline CDR1 and CDR2: ENHRY and SYGVKD. The CDR3 loop spans 14 amino acids. The CDR3 loop reads CAISWTGVTGELFF. CDR3 sequence (DNA): TGTGCCATCAGTTGGACAGGGGTGACCGGGGAGCTGTTTTTT.

The chain is built from TRBV19 and TRBJ2-2; TRBD1 agrees at 11 bases. The CDR3 length is 16 residues. The J segment lost 1 base and the V segment lost 4 bases, leaving 2 bases of the junction unmatched. The germline V gene encodes CDR1 LNHDA and CDR2 SQIVND (reference sequence). CDR3 DNA sequence: TGTGCCAGTAGTAGGGACAGGGGGTTGAACACCGGGGAGCTGTTTTTT. Amino acids: CASSRDRGLNTGELFF.

For this clone: Other nucleotide sequences from this sample produce the same CDR3. V gene TRBV5-1 combines with J gene TRBJ2-7, with 8 bases fitting TRBD1. CDR3 size: 14 residues. The ends lost 4 bases at V and 3 bases at J; junction bases unmatched: 6. CDR1 and CDR2 from the germline V gene are SGHRS and YFSETQ. The CDR3: CASSPRTGSYEQYF. In DNA, the CDR3 is TGCGCCAGCAGCCCAAGGACAGGGAGCTACGAGCAGTACTTC.

The chain links TRBV2 to TRBJ1-1; maybe TRBD1 (5 bases). This CDR3 comprises 13 residues. V gave up 6 bases and J gave up 1 base, with 9 bases separating them. Germline-derived CDR1 and CDR2 are SNHLY and FYNNEI. The DNA for the CDR3 is TGTGCCAGCAGCAGGGACTCGAACACTGAAGCTTTCTTT. Translating gives CASSRDSNTEAFF.

V and J are TRBV10-3 and TRBJ2-2; 9 bases map to TRBD1. The CDR3 sequence is 14 residues long. V lost 11 bases, J lost 1 base, and 5 bases stayed unmatched. CDR1 ENHRY and CDR2 SYGVKD come from the germline V gene. CDR3 in DNA: TGTGCCGTCTGGGACAGGGAGAACACCGGGGAGCTGTTTTTT. Protein sequence: CAVWDRENTGELFF.

This chain uses TRBV6-5 with TRBJ2-5; 8 bases fit TRBD2. The CDR3 loop spans 15 amino acids. Germline V gene lookup returns CDR1 MNHEY and CDR2 SVGAGI. Trimming removed 8 bases from V and 1 base from J; junction bases left unmatched: 9. The CDR3 reads CASARGGLLQETQYF. The CDR3 DNA sequence: TGTGCCAGCGCTCGGGGGGGGCTCCTCCAAGAGACCCAGTACTTC.